The next 15 T cell receptor beta chains were all read from a single sample in a study of T cells in Graves' hyperthyroidism and ophthalmopathy (dated 2019 in TCRdb). Library preparation was by multiplex PCR. This sample was sequenced with an Illumina HiSeq 2000. The TCR beta CDR3 regions were amplified from the RNA transcripts. For the first round of RT-PCR on the TCR CDR3, the HTBI primer set was used together with the Qiagen OneStep RT-PCR kit. Using fastp trimming at Q25 and MiXCR clonotype assembly, TCRdb reanalyzed the public sequencing data and kept in-frame beta chains. CDR3 protein duplicates are merged, each entry listing the most common genes and DNA. This sample lists a few hundred thousand distinct CDR3 sequences; roughly an eighth were detected once. Of the sample, about 4.9% falls within the top ten clones. Sequenced sample: blood. The receptor source for this set is a woman under 30 with Graves' hyperthyroidism.

Many counts were recorded for this clonotype. V gene TRBV20-1 combines with J gene TRBJ2-5; D ambiguous. CDR1 is DFQATT and CDR2 is SNEGSKA in the germline V gene (reference sequence). V lost 4 bases and J lost 6, with 18 bases in between. This CDR3 contains 14 residues. Here the CDR3 DNA reads TGCAGTGCTACCGCCGGGTCCAGTCCTAAGACCCAGTACTTC. Protein sequence: CSATAGSSPKTQYF.

V and J are TRBV2 and TRBJ2-3; TRBD2 agrees at 9 bases. Per the germline V gene, CDR1 is SNHLY and CDR2 is FYNNEI. The CDR3 is 15 amino acids. Unmatched junction bases numbered 5, after V lost 2 bases and J lost 5 bases. CDR3 in DNA: TGTGCCAGCAGTGAAATGGGACTAGCAGGAGATACGCAGTATTTT. It translates to CASSEMGLAGDTQYF.

This chain uses TRBV10-3 with TRBJ1-1; 9 bases line up with TRBD1. Germline CDR1 is ENHRY and CDR2 is SYGVKD. V trimming: 6 bases; J trimming: 5 bases; junction bases outside the gene matches: 7. This CDR3 spans 14 amino acids. In nucleotides, the CDR3 is TGTGCCATCAGGGGTCCCGGGACAGGGACTGAAGCTTTCTTT. This sequence encodes CAIRGPGTGTEAFF.

This clonotype has a count of ten or more. CDR3 coding DNA: TGTGCCAGCAGAGCCGCAGGGGGGAGTCAGCCCCAGCATTTT. Amino acid sequence: CASRAAGGSQPQHF. The gene calls are TRBV6-1 and TRBJ1-5; 7 positions agree with TRBD1. CDR1 MNHNS and CDR2 SASEGT come from the germline V gene. J lost 6 bases, V lost 6 bases, and 8 bases had no gene match. The CDR3 has 14 residues.

This clonotype was recorded many times. The rearrangement links TRBV28 to TRBJ2-1; D gene unclear. Germline V gives CDR1 MDHEN, CDR2 SYDVKM. V was clipped by 9 bases and J by 2 bases, with 11 bases between them. The CDR3 spans 13 residues. DNA of the CDR3: TGTGCCAGTGGCGCTAGGCCCTACAATGAGCAGTTCTTC. Protein sequence: CASGARPYNEQFF.

The genes are TRBV27 and TRBJ2-7; tentative D call: TRBD1 (7 bases). V gave up 3 bases and J gave up 2 bases, with 14 bases separating them. Germline CDR1 and CDR2: MNHEY and SMNVEV (reference sequence). The CDR3 totals 15 residues. The CDR3, as DNA: TGTGCCAGCAGTTTCGGGGCAGGGGGGACCTACGAGCAGTACTTC. Protein: CASSFGAGGTYEQYF.

Only a few counts were recorded for this clonotype. The chain couples TRBV20-1 to TRBJ2-5; TRBD1 or TRBD2 may be the D gene (5 bases each). Germline V gene data show CDR1 as DFQATT and CDR2 as SNEGSKA (reference sequence). The V gene lost 1 base and the J gene lost 5 bases, with 11 bases spanning the gap. This CDR3 comprises 13 residues. The CDR3 bases are TGCAGTGCTAGAGCTTTTGGGGACGAGACCCAGTACTTC. Protein product: CSARAFGDETQYF.

This clonotype was detected ten times or more. The chain recombines TRBV30 with TRBJ2-7; 8 bases are shared with TRBD1. Unmatched junction bases numbered 6, after V lost 5 bases and J lost 3 bases. Germline V gene lookup returns CDR1 GTSNPN and CDR2 SVGIG (reference sequence). This CDR3 contains 13 residues. The CDR3 is CAWGQGALYEQYF. In DNA form, the CDR3 reads TGTGCCTGGGGACAGGGTGCCCTCTACGAGCAGTACTTC.

V gene TRBV29-1 combines with J gene TRBJ2-1; D is unresolved. Deletions cut 7 bases from V and 8 bases from J, with 15 bases between. Germline V gene lookup returns CDR1 SQVTM and CDR2 ANQGSEA. This CDR3 has 12 residues. CDR3 amino acids: CSARQSGDEQFF. CDR3 DNA: TGCAGCGCCCGACAAAGTGGCGATGAGCAGTTCTTC.

The CDR3: CASSQEGLAGSYEQYF. DNA for the CDR3: TGCGCCAGCAGCCAAGAAGGACTAGCGGGTTCCTACGAGCAGTACTTC. The rearrangement joins TRBV4-1 to TRBJ2-7, with TRBD2 identical over 11 bases. After removal of 0 bases from V and 1 base from J, the junction contained 2 bases not matched to a gene. This CDR3 is 16 amino acids long. Germline V CDR1 and CDR2: MGHRA, YSYEKL.

This clonotype was observed at least ten times. V and J are TRBV6-1 and TRBJ1-2; 10 bases line up with TRBD1. The CDR3 runs to 13 residues. Trimming cost V 6 bases and J 11 bases; bases outside gene matches: 9. CDR1 and CDR2 (germline): MNHNS, SASEGT. This CDR3 is CASSPGQGMFYTF. The CDR3, as DNA: TGTGCCAGCAGCCCGGGACAGGGGATGTTTTACACCTTC.

The sample holds many counts of this clonotype. V usage is TRBV5-4 and J usage is TRBJ2-3, with 14 positions matching TRBD2. This CDR3 is built from 20 residues. Germline loops: CDR1 SGHNT, CDR2 YYREEE (reference sequence). The V segment lost 1 base and the J segment 3 bases; nucleotides outside the gene matches: 13. CDR3 bases: TGTGCCAGCAGCTTGAATGCAGGGACTAGCGGGAGTTCTTGGACAGATACGCAGTATTTT. Its translation: CASSLNAGTSGSSWTDTQYF.

V is TRBV6-1 and J is TRBJ2-6, with 12 bases that match TRBD1. CDR1 MNHNS and CDR2 SASEGT come from the germline V gene. The CDR3 covers 18 residues. Trimming cost V 6 bases and J 2 bases; bases outside gene matches: 8. CDR3 bases: TGTGCCAGCAGCCCAAAGGGACAGGGGGCTCCTGGGGCCAACGTCCTGACTTTC. Translation: CASSPKGQGAPGANVLTF.

The chain carries TRBV30 and TRBJ1-2; 8 bases are shared with TRBD1. CDR3 length: 12 amino acids. CDR1 is GTSNPN, CDR2 SVGIG, per germline (reference sequence). V lost 4 bases, J lost 6 bases, and 4 bases stayed unmatched. The CDR3 reads CAWTETGDGYTF. The DNA for the CDR3 is TGTGCCTGGACGGAGACAGGGGATGGCTACACCTTC. Variable domain in full (rest from reference TRBV30 and TRBJ1-2): SQTIHQWPATLVQPVGSPLSLECTVEGTSNPNLYWYRQAAGRGLQLLFYSVGIGQISSEVPQNLSASRPQDRQFILSSKKLLLSDSGFYLCAWTETGDGYTFGSGTRLTVV.

This clonotype was seen many times. This chain joins TRBV12-3 or TRBV12-4 and TRBJ2-7, with TRBD2 identical over 11 bases. The CDR3 is 15 residues long. V gave up 6 bases and J gave up 3 bases; unmatched junction bases: 7. The CDR3: CASRDSGRASYEQYF. CDR3 DNA: TGTGCCAGCAGGGATAGCGGGAGGGCAAGCTACGAGCAGTACTTC.